The rows below give T cell receptor beta chains drawn from one sample of a study of OX40 agonist ivuxolimab in advanced cancers. This table comes from immunoSEQ multiplex PCR, and its TCRdb copy is limited to in-frame clones, with some not included. The sample has over 30,000 clones, more than 75% seen once. Specimen: CD4+ or CD8+ T cells sorted from blood, collected in a trial of the OX40 agonist ivuxolimab. These receptors originate from an adult with an advanced solid tumor such as melanoma, head and neck, liver or kidney cancer. Both conserved end residues are part of each CDR3. Fields, in order: clone size, V gene, J gene, CDR3 length, CDR3 protein. Part of the rows lack a size; the others show once, few, many or a class for expanded clones.

clone size: -; V gene: TRBV6-5; J gene: TRBJ2-3; CDR3 length: 13; CDR3 protein: CASSSGGTDTQYF
clone size: -; V gene: TRBV7-8; J gene: TRBJ2-3; CDR3 length: 15; CDR3 protein: CASSYGLASTDTQYF
clone size: -; V gene: TRBV10-3; J gene: TRBJ2-3; CDR3 length: 14; CDR3 protein: CASQGTPSTDTQYF
clone size: once; V gene: TRBV13; J gene: TRBJ2-3; CDR3 length: 13; CDR3 protein: CASSYRTTDTQYF
clone size: -; V gene: TRBV21-1; J gene: TRBJ1-3; CDR3 length: 14; CDR3 protein: CASSKNLWGNTIYF
clone size: -; V gene: TRBV5-6; J gene: TRBJ2-7; CDR3 length: 13; CDR3 protein: CASSLAGIYEQYF
clone size: -; V gene: TRBV15; J gene: TRBJ1-5; CDR3 length: 16; CDR3 protein: CATSETRTGYNQPQHF
clone size: few; V gene: TRBV6-6; J gene: TRBJ1-5; CDR3 length: 13; CDR3 protein: CASNIHSNQPQHF
clone size: -; V gene: TRBV20-1; J gene: TRBJ2-3; CDR3 length: 11; CDR3 protein: CSAISGGLCYF
clone size: -; V gene: TRBV9; J gene: TRBJ1-1; CDR3 length: 16; CDR3 protein: CASSPPRDRVNTEAFF
clone size: -; V gene: TRBV2; J gene: TRBJ1-2; CDR3 length: 16; CDR3 protein: CASSEDMGGGDYGYTF
clone size: -; V gene: TRBV7-3; J gene: TRBJ2-3; CDR3 length: 14; CDR3 protein: CASSLAGSTDTQYF
clone size: -; V gene: TRBV5-6; J gene: TRBJ1-2; CDR3 length: 14; CDR3 protein: CASSAGTGDYGYTF
clone size: -; V gene: TRBV7-9; J gene: TRBJ2-3; CDR3 length: 18; CDR3 protein: CASSFGDPWGDSTDTQYF
clone size: once; V gene: TRBV13; J gene: TRBJ2-7; CDR3 length: 13; CDR3 protein: CASSSGLKYEQYF
clone size: -; V gene: TRBV4-1; J gene: TRBJ1-1; CDR3 length: 14; CDR3 protein: CASSPPGLNTEAFF
clone size: -; V gene: TRBV28; J gene: TRBJ2-7; CDR3 length: 12; CDR3 protein: CASSLLGYEQYF
clone size: -; V gene: TRBV6-1; J gene: TRBJ1-6; CDR3 length: 15; CDR3 protein: CASSAGGGGFSPLHF
clone size: few; V gene: TRBV25-1; J gene: TRBJ2-1; CDR3 length: 13; CDR3 protein: CASIRPWDNEQFF
clone size: -; V gene: TRBV15; J gene: TRBJ2-4; CDR3 length: 11; CDR3 protein: CATSGTSGKYF
clone size: -; V gene: TRBV30; J gene: TRBJ2-7; CDR3 length: 15; CDR3 protein: CAWSVAEGAGHEQYF
clone size: -; V gene: TRBV29-1; J gene: TRBJ1-1; CDR3 length: 11; CDR3 protein: CSVGVNTEAFF
clone size: once; V gene: TRBV30; J gene: TRBJ2-7; CDR3 length: 13; CDR3 protein: CAWSVASLYEQYF